The clone carrying this T cell receptor (beta chain) was seen repeatedly, ten times or more. What it binds is unknown. With two-round multiplex PCR, TCR beta CDR3 sequences were amplified from genomic DNA. First-round PCR used primers specific to each TRBV and TRBJ gene. Each CDR3 protein is one row after TCRdb ran MiXCR on the multiplex PCR reads. Altogether 15,000 to 25,000 distinct CDR3 sequences are present, over 25% being singletons, with the ten largest covering approximately 23%. The source of the sample is a study of prognosis after radiotherapy for stage I lung cancer. For the study at large: A handful of patients had distant metastases at a median of about seven months after radiotherapy, and about 14 showed no significant progression. Findings and caveats of the study: Stereotactic body radiation therapy was followed by a fall in unique TCR clone counts, with a median of roughly 9,300 versus 7,200. It was in patients who developed distant metastases that Shannon entropy after stereotactic body radiation therapy was lower.

The CDR3 loop spans 14 amino acids. V was clipped by 7 bases and J by 8 bases, with 17 bases between them. V usage is TRBV12-3 or TRBV12-4 and J usage is TRBJ1-4; TRBD1 might be the D (5 bases). The specimen comprised PBMCs, sampled before or after stereotactic body radiation therapy (not recorded which). This clonotype originated in a donor aged 50 or older with non-small cell lung cancer. CDR3 loop: CASTPDRSKEKLFF. The CDR3 coding sequence is TGTGCCAGCACCCCCGACAGAAGCAAAGAAAAACTGTTTTTT.